The T cell receptor beta chain described here comes from a study of post-analysis software for immune sequencing data. Every TCR beta cDNA library bore unique molecular identifiers. Via MiXCR, TCRdb re-called the PCR reads, giving one row per CDR3 protein. The table lists about 460,000 distinct CDR3 sequences, roughly 46% of them singletons. CDR1 and CDR2 (germline): DFQATT, SNEGSKA (reference sequence). Trimming took off 2 bases at V and 5 bases at J, with 6 bases between the two ends. The CDR3 contains 11 residues. Broader study findings: Samples sharing a preparation batch grouped tightly together when assessed by F measure. Patients had higher frequencies than controls of about five TRBV segments, including TRBV5-6, TRBV5-1 and TRBV20-1. Multiple sclerosis was associated with a significant reduction in normalized Chao1 diversity relative to controls.

For this clonotype: Its antigen is unidentified.

This chain connects TRBV20-1 to TRBJ2-5, with D uncertain. The source material was blood. The origin of this receptor is a girl aged 10 to 17 with multiple sclerosis. This CDR3 is CSARRAETQYF. The CDR3 coding sequence is TGCAGTGCTAGACGCGCGGAGACCCAGTACTTC.